A selection of T cell receptor beta chains follows, all from one sample in a study of control samples from healthy donors and cancer patients. Sequenced by immunoSEQ multiplex PCR; TCRdb stores in-frame clones only, minus some. The table has around 130,000 clones, under 95% seen once. Sequencing was done on a sample of blood. These receptor sequences come from a man aged 18-30 years in good health. Both conserved end residues are part of each CDR3. The D gene is left open where the match is weak. Clone size, where shown, is once, few, many, or a class for clones that have expanded.

TRBV6-6,TRBD1,NA,TRBJ1-2,TGTGCCAGCAGTTCCCACGACAGGGGGGGAGGCTACACCTTC,CASSSHDRGGGYTF
TRBV10-1,NA,NA,TRBJ2-5,TGCGCCAGCAGTGAGTCACAGGGACCGCAAGAGACCCAGTACTTC,CASSESQGPQETQYF
TRBV5-6,NA,NA,TRBJ2-1,TGTGCCAGCAGCTTCTTGAGCTCCTACAATGAGCAGTTCTTC,CASSFLSSYNEQFF
TRBV2,NA,once,TRBJ2-4,TGTGCCAGCAGTGAAGGGTTGGCAAGACCCAAAAACATTCAGTACTTC,CASSEGLARPKNIQYF
TRBV19,NA,once,TRBJ2-6,TGTGCCAGTACCCTAAAACGGACCTCTGGGGCCAACGTCCTGACTTTC,CASTLKRTSGANVLTF
TRBV5-1,NA,NA,TRBJ2-1,TGCGCCAGCAGCTTGGTCGGCCTTAGTGAGCAGTTCTTC,CASSLVGLSEQFF
TRBV5-1,NA,NA,TRBJ2-5,TGCGCCAGCAGCTTGGACTGGGAGCGGATAGAGACCCAGTACTTC,CASSLDWERIETQYF
TRBV6-1,NA,NA,TRBJ1-1,TGTGCCAGCAGTGAATTGGGGAGCTTACGTGAAGCTTTCTTT,CASSELGSLREAFF
TRBV7-2,TRBD1,NA,TRBJ2-4,TGTGCCAGCAGTCTGGGACAGGGGGACATTCAGTACTTC,CASSLGQGDIQYF
TRBV15,NA,NA,TRBJ1-2,TGTGCCACCAGCAGAGAGAGCTATGGCTACACCTTC,CATSRESYGYTF
TRBV5-6,NA,NA,TRBJ1-6,TGTGCCAGCAGCTTAGGCCAGGGGAATTATAATTCACCCCTCCACTTT,CASSLGQGNYNSPLHF
TRBV2,NA,NA,TRBJ1-4,TGTGCCAGCAGTGATTTGTCCAGGCTTGAGGAAAAACTGTTTTTT,CASSDLSRLEEKLFF
TRBV19,NA,NA,TRBJ1-5,TGTGCCAGTAGTATAAGGCGGTCCCCCAATCAGCCCCAGCATTTT,CASSIRRSPNQPQHF
TRBV10-3,TRBD1,NA,TRBJ1-2,TGTGCCATCAGCTCCGGGACAGGGGACTATGGCTACACCTTC,CAISSGTGDYGYTF
TRBV6-4,NA,NA,TRBJ1-4,TGTGCCAGCAGTGACCCGAATTATGGGTATGAAAAACTGTTTTTT,CASSDPNYGYEKLFF
TRBV30,NA,NA,TRBJ1-4,TGTGCCTGGAGTGTATCCGTTGAGGCTGAAAAACTGTTTTTT,CAWSVSVEAEKLFF
TRBV4-1,TRBD2,NA,TRBJ2-5,TGCGCCAGCAGCTTCCTCCGGAGCGGGGGGCAAGAGACCCAGTACTTC,CASSFLRSGGQETQYF
TRBV5-8,NA,NA,TRBJ1-1,TGTGCCAGCAGCTTTCAGGGGTTGAACACTGAAGCTTTCTTT,CASSFQGLNTEAFF
TRBV7-9,TRBD1,NA,TRBJ1-4,TGTGCCAGCAGGTCGACAGGGGGCATTGAAAAACTGTTTTTT,CASRSTGGIEKLFF
TRBV30,NA,NA,TRBJ1-2,TGTGCCTGGAGTGGTGGGTCAGGTGAAGGCTACACCTTC,CAWSGGSGEGYTF
TRBV6-5,NA,once,TRBJ2-7,TGTGCCAGCAGTTACGCTCGGGGGTCCTCCTACGAGCAGTACTTC,CASSYARGSSYEQYF
TRBV7-8,TRBD1,NA,TRBJ1-2,TGTGCCAGCAACCAAGGGGGGACAGGCGGCTACACCTTC,CASNQGGTGGYTF
TRBV19,TRBD1,NA,TRBJ2-3,TGTGCCAGTAGTATCGAGGGGGCTAGCACAGATACGCAGTATTTT,CASSIEGASTDTQYF
TRBV4-1,NA,NA,TRBJ2-2,TGCGCCAGCAGCCAAGTCGAGAACACCGGGGAGCTGTTTTTT,CASSQVENTGELFF
TRBV2,NA,NA,TRBJ1-5,TGTGCCAGCAGTGGGACAGATAGCAATCAGCCCCAGCATTTT,CASSGTDSNQPQHF
TRBV6-5,NA,NA,TRBJ2-5,TGTGCCAGCAGAATACGAGAGACCCAGTACTTC,CASRIRETQYF
TRBV6-5,NA,NA,TRBJ2-3,TGTGCCCAAGGGGTCCCTGGGGTCTCAGATACGCAGTATTTT,CAQGVPGVSDTQYF
TRBV9,NA,NA,TRBJ1-1,TGTGCCAGCGGACGGGACCCGGACACTGAAGCTTTCTTT,CASGRDPDTEAFF